This TCR beta chain was identified during a study of naive and memory T cell subsets. Notes on the study in general: This RNA-based method may be sensitive to activation-related transcript changes.

The library had UMIs added by 3' ligation of an oligonucleotide to TCR cDNA. Whole-blood samples were roughly 2.7 ml of peripheral blood from healthy adult volunteers. Input was roughly 1 to 1,100 ng of DNase-treated total RNA without cell sorting. The SP2 primer and nested alpha and beta constant region primers amplified ligated cDNA in four rounds. Alpha and beta constant region primers primed reverse transcription for blood and skin samples. TCRdb processed the 5' RACE reads anew with MiXCR; each CDR3 protein has one entry. Of approximately 49,000 distinct CDR3 sequences detected, roughly 4.7% appear once; the ten largest clones hold around 0.84%. This clonotype occurred many times. Its cognate antigen is unknown. V dropped 4 bases and J dropped 4 bases, with 14 bases sitting between them. This CDR3 has 15 amino acids. Germline V gene data show CDR1 as SGHRS and CDR2 as YFSETQ.

The chain recombines TRBV5-1 with TRBJ1-4; no clear D. The TCR originated in a female donor in good health. As DNA, the CDR3 is TGCGCCAGCAGCGGAAGCGGAGCCCATAATGAAAAACTGTTTTTT. Translating gives CASSGSGAHNEKLFF. Variable domain in full (rest from reference TRBV5-1 and TRBJ1-4): KAGVTQTPRYLIKTRGQQVTLSCSPISGHRSVSWYQQTPGQGLQFLFEYFSETQRNKGNFPGRFSGRQFSNSRSEMNVSTLELGDSALYLCASSGSGAHNEKLFFGSGTQLSVL.